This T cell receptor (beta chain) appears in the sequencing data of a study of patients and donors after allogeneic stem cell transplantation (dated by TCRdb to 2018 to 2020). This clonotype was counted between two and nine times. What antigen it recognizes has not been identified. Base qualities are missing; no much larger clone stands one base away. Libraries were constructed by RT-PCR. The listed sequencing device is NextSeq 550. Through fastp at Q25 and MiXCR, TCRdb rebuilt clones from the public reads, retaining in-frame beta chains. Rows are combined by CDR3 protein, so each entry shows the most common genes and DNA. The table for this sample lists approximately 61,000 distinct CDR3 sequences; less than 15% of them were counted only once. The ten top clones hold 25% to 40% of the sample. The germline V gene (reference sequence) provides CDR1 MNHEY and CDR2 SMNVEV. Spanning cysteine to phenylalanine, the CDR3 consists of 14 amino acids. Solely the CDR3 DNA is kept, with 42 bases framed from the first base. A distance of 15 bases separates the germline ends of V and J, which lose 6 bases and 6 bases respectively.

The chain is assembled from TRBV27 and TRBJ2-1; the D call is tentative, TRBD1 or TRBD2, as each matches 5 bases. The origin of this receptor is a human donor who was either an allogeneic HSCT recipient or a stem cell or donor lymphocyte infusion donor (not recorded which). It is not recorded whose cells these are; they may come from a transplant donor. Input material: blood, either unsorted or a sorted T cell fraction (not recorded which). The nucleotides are TGTGCCAGCAGCGGGGCGGCGTTGGTCAATGAGCAGTTCTTC. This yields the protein CASSGAALVNEQFF.